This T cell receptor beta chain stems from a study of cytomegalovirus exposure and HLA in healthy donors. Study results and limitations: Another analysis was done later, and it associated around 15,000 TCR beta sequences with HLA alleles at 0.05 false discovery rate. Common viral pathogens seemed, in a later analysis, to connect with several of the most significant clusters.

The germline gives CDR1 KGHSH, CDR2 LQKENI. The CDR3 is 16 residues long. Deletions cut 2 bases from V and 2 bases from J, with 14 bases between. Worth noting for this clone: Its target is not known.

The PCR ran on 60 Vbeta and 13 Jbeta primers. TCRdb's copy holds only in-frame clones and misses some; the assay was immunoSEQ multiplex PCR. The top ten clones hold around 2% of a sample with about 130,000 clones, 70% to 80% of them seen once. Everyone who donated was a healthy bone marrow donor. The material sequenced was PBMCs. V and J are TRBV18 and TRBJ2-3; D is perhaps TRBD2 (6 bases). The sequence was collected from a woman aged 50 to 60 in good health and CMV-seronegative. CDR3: CASSPKGREATDTQYF. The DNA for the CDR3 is TGTGCCAGCTCACCAAAGGGGCGGGAAGCCACAGATACGCAGTATTTT. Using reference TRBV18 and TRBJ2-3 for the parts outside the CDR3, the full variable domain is NAGVMQNPRHLVRRRGQEARLRCSPMKGHSHVYWYRQLPEEGLKFMVYLQKENIIDESGMPKERFSAEFPKEGPSILRIQQVVRGDSAAYFCASSPKGREATDTQYFGPGTRLTVL.